These T cell receptor beta chains were read from a single sample in a study of T cell changes during pregnancy in multiple sclerosis. Profiling relied on immunoSEQ multiplex PCR, and the TCRdb table lists in-frame clones only, not all of them. In the table there are fewer than 50,000 clones, 70% to 90% of which are singletons. Material: CD8+ T cells from peripheral blood mononuclear cells, obtained in the third trimester of pregnancy. All receptors derive from a female donor with multiple sclerosis, enrolled in a pregnancy study. The CDR3 runs from the conserved cysteine through the conserved F or W.

CDR3 length | V gene | CDR3 protein
12 | TRBV5-4 | CASSWDSYGYTF
12 | TRBV7-9 | CASSFPYSPLHF
14 | TRBV28 | CASSLYLDLVGYTF
16 | TRBV4-2 | CASSLPGLAGEGEQFF
16 | TRBV9 | CASSAWDRGPGDTQYF
14 | TRBV12-5 | CASGWGGAGQPQHF
11 | TRBV9 | CASSEGETQYF
14 | TRBV28 | CASRRTGGGYEQYF
16 | TRBV7-8 | CASSSRLAGGTGELFF
14 | TRBV5-1 | CASSRGQGSYEQYF
15 | TRBV4-3 | CASSQEGRIGGGYTF
15 | TRBV19 | CASSIAGEGGMELFF
16 | TRBV9 | CASSVDGRQDVKEAFF
15 | TRBV9 | CASSAGLAYMETQYF
18 | TRBV4-1 | CASSQQATAISSGNTIYF
11 | TRBV29-1 | CSGATDYGYTF
15 | TRBV6-5 | CASRPRSGTGVEQYF
15 | TRBV4-3 | CASSQLTARGEKLFF
14 | TRBV29-1 | CSVLNRGGNYGYTF
13 | TRBV10-3 | CATERDTSYEQYF
17 | TRBV7-9 | CASSLPRGAAGPYGYTF
13 | TRBV11-2 | CASSLTTGYEQYF
15 | TRBV2 | CASTPRTASSYEQYF
13 | TRBV11-3 | CASRGQENTEAFF
17 | TRBV19 | CASSTAGGWPGGSPLHF
14 | TRBV18 | CASQKNAGGETQYF
15 | TRBV13 | CASSSIAGAQETQYF
12 | TRBV29-1 | CSIGQGDFEQFF
16 | TRBV7-9 | CASSLPRGQGDTEAFF
15 | TRBV28 | CASSRIAGVSGELFF
11 | TRBV10-1 | CASSAGVEQYF
17 | TRBV2 | CASRPVGQGASGYEQYF
11 | TRBV5-4 | CASSSGYEQYF
15 | TRBV7-8 | CASTNIEGPTDTQYF
13 | TRBV29-1 | CSVAAGVGNEQFF
16 | TRBV2 | CASKAHWDRANYGYTF
15 | TRBV16 | CASSQWDQGGNEQFF
14 | TRBV9 | CASSPWAEGYEQYF
16 | TRBV28 | CASSLPRTGFTYEQYF
15 | TRBV4-1 | CASSRGDRVFTEQFF
13 | TRBV4-1 | CASSRSRGDEQYF
16 | TRBV4-3 | CASSQFGGGVADTQYF
13 | TRBV29-1 | CSVGGQGNQPQHF
12 | TRBV29-1 | CSAGADPYGYTF
16 | TRBV7-8 | CASSLDEGTVNQPQHF
14 | TRBV6-6 | CASSYTLGNQPQHF
13 | TRBV7-9 | CASSLDRDGGYTF
15 | TRBV27 | CASTPGDRIPYEQYF
13 | TRBV15 | CATGTGDSYEQYF
17 | TRBV7-6 | CASSNSPEEPDNSPLHF
12 | TRBV7-9 | CASLNSYYEQYF
14 | TRBV13 | CASSFGQGRYGYTF
14 | TRBV27 | CASSSQQTNTEAFF
14 | TRBV2 | CASSFPQGANIQYF
13 | TRBV9 | CASRGTGGYGYTF
13 | TRBV9 | CASSVVPGNEQFF
12 | TRBV19 | CASTLGVTEAFF